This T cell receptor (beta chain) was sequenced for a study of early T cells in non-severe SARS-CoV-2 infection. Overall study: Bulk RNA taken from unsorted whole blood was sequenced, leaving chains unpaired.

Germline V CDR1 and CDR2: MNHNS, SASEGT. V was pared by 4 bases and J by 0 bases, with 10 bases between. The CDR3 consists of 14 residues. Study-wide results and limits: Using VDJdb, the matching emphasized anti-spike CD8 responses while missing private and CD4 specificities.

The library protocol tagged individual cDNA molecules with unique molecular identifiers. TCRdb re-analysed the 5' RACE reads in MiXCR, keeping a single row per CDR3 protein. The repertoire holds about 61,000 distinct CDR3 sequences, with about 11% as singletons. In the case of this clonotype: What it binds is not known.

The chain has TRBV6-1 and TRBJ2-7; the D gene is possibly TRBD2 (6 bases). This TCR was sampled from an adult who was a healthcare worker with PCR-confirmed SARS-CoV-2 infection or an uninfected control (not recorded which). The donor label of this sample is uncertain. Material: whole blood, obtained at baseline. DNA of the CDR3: TGTGCCAGCAGTGTCTTCGGGAGCTCCTACGAGCAGTACGTC. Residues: CASSVFGSSYEQYV.